What follows are 20 T cell receptor beta chains derived from one specimen sequenced in a study of blood T cell repertoires in COVID-19. Sequencing used immunoSEQ multiplex PCR; TCRdb keeps in-frame clones, though not all of them. The sample lists 200,000 to 250,000 clones; about nine tenths were seen once. Specimen: PBMCs or T cells enriched from blood (not recorded which). Source of these receptors: a woman between 25 and 40 years old who had recovered from COVID-19.

This clone appeared once. The chain employs TRBV4-3 and TRBJ2-3; weak D call: TRBD1 (5 bases). The CDR3 consists of 15 residues. Germline loops: CDR1 LGHNA, CDR2 YSLEER. V was pared by 0 bases and J by 1 base, with 8 bases between. The CDR3 is CASSQEGVGTDTQYF. CDR3 DNA sequence: TGCGCCAGCAGCCAAGAAGGGGTGGGCACAGATACGCAGTATTTT.

This clone was observed once. The chain couples TRBV4-1 to TRBJ2-5; D gene unclear. Trimming pared 2 bases from V and 5 bases from J, leaving 6 bases between. This CDR3 has 12 residues. CDR1 is MGHRA and CDR2 is YSYEKL in the germline V gene. CDR3 protein: CASSQPAETQYF. CDR3 coding DNA: TGCGCCAGCAGCCAACCAGCGGAGACCCAGTACTTC.

This clone was seen only once. CDR3 sequence (DNA): TGCGCCAGCAGTCAACCTTTGGACAGGGGAACCCACGAGCAGTACTTC. This encodes CASSQPLDRGTHEQYF. The V and J genes are TRBV23-1 and TRBJ2-7; 9 positions match TRBD1. TRBV23-1 is an open reading frame whose function is uncertain. This CDR3 has 16 amino acids. Trimming removed 2 bases from V and 5 bases from J; junction bases left unmatched: 10.

The rearrangement joins TRBV6-2 or TRBV6-3 to TRBJ1-1; D not certain. The V end lost 0 bases, the J end lost 2 bases, and 7 bases lay between the germline ends. The CDR3 is 14 amino acids. CDR1 and CDR2 from the germline V gene are MNHEY and SVGEGT. DNA of the CDR3: TGTGCCAGCAGTTACTCGAGAGGTAACACTGAAGCTTTCTTT. It is translated as CASSYSRGNTEAFF.

The rearrangement uses TRBV7-2 and TRBJ1-5; tentatively, D is TRBD1 (5 bases). The length of the CDR3 is 13 residues. CDR1 and CDR2 (germline): SGHTA, FQGNSA. V lost 1 base and J 9 bases, leaving 10 bases between the germline ends. The CDR3: CASSLDRPRPQHF. DNA of the CDR3: TGTGCCAGCAGCTTAGACAGGCCCAGGCCCCAGCATTTT.

The chain is built from TRBV3-1 (or the pseudogene TRBV3-2) and TRBJ2-5; 10 nucleotides match TRBD2. Looked up from germline, CDR1 is LGHDT and CDR2 is YNNKEL (reference sequence). Trimming removed 5 bases from V and 2 bases from J; junction bases left unmatched: 8. The CDR3 spans 16 residues. The CDR3 bases are TGTGCCAGCAGCAAACTCGGGACTAGCGTACAAGAGACCCAGTACTTC. Amino acid sequence: CASSKLGTSVQETQYF.

The V and J genes are TRBV6-5 and TRBJ2-3; 7 positions match TRBD1. This CDR3 is built from 14 residues. Germline V gene lookup returns CDR1 MNHEY and CDR2 SVGAGI. V shed 7 bases and J 1 base; nucleotides not matched to a gene: 5. This chain's CDR3 is CASTSDRGTDTQYF. The CDR3 coding sequence is TGTGCCAGCACCTCAGACAGGGGCACAGATACGCAGTATTTT.

V and J are TRBV7-2 and TRBJ2-4, with D uncertain. V was trimmed by 3 bases and J by 8 bases, leaving 11 bases between them. The CDR3 covers 13 residues. The germline CDR1 and CDR2 sequences are SGHTA and FQGNSA. The CDR3 DNA reads TGTGCCAGCAGCTTCCTTCTTACGGACATTCAGTACTTC. Protein sequence: CASSFLLTDIQYF.

The CDR3 region is CASSRGGNTNTGELFF. DNA of the CDR3: TGTGCCAGCAGTCGGGGAGGTAACACAAACACCGGGGAGCTGTTTTTT. The V gene is TRBV6-6, the J gene TRBJ2-2; tentative D call: TRBD2 (6 bases). Germline V lookup: CDR1 MNHNY, CDR2 SVGAGI (reference sequence). The CDR3 is 16 residues long. Deletions cut 5 bases from V and 2 bases from J, with 15 bases between.

This chain links TRBV4-1 with TRBJ1-3; no reliable D call. The CDR3 covers 18 residues. Germline V gene sequence: CDR1 MGHRA, CDR2 YSYEKL. Trimming stripped 0 bases from V and 0 bases from J, with 15 bases between. Here the CDR3 DNA reads TGCGCCAGCAGCCAAGATCTAAAGCTCGTGTCCTCTGGAAACACCATATATTTT. This sequence encodes CASSQDLKLVSSGNTIYF.

The chain carries TRBV4-1 and TRBJ2-3; the match to TRBD2 covers 10 bases. Germline V gene sequence: CDR1 MGHRA, CDR2 YSYEKL. The CDR3 is 20 amino acids. The trim removed 4 bases at V and 3 bases at J, leaving 19 bases unmatched. This CDR3 is CASSLYPLVVAGGRTDTQYF. In nucleotides, the CDR3 is TGCGCCAGCAGCCTCTACCCCCTGGTGGTAGCGGGGGGTAGGACAGATACGCAGTATTTT.

The genes are TRBV6-2 or TRBV6-3 and TRBJ2-7; TRBD1 agrees at 7 bases. V shed 4 bases, J shed 1 base, and the junction held 19 bases outside the gene matches. Germline V gene lookup returns CDR1 MNHEY and CDR2 SVGEGT. This CDR3 contains 19 residues. This chain's CDR3 is CASSFVPGQTNINSYEQYF. In DNA, the CDR3 is TGTGCCAGCAGTTTTGTACCGGGACAGACTAACATTAATTCCTACGAGCAGTACTTC.

The CDR3, as DNA: TGCGCCAGCAGTTCCAAGAGGGGAGGGGACAATGAAAAACTGTTTTTT. Translated: CASSSKRGGDNEKLFF. The gene calls are TRBV10-1 and TRBJ1-4; maybe TRBD1 (5 bases). In germline, CDR1 is WNHNN, CDR2 SYGVQD (reference sequence). Trimming shortened V by 5 bases and J by 5 bases, and 18 bases separated the two germline ends. This CDR3 has 16 residues.

The chain has TRBV11-2 and TRBJ2-4; D is perhaps TRBD2 (5 bases). CDR1 is SGHAT and CDR2 is FQNNGV in the germline V gene. Trimming removed 2 bases from V and 8 bases from J, with 10 bases in between. This CDR3 comprises 13 residues. In DNA form, the CDR3 reads TGTGCCAGCAGCTTACCCCGGGGAGACATTCAGTACTTC. Translating gives CASSLPRGDIQYF.

The rearrangement joins TRBV4-3 to TRBJ2-3; a possible D gene is TRBD1 (6 bases). Trimming shortened V by 5 bases and J by 2 bases, and 11 bases separated the two germline ends. There are 14 residues in the CDR3. Germline V CDR1 and CDR2: LGHNA, YSLEER. The DNA for the CDR3 is TGCGCCAGCAGCAAACAGGGAATCACAGATACGCAGTATTTT. Amino acid sequence: CASSKQGITDTQYF.

The chain combines TRBV20-1 with TRBJ2-5, with D tentatively TRBD1 (5 bases). The CDR3 loop spans 8 amino acids. Deletions cut 6 bases from V and 13 bases from J, with 9 bases between. Germline values: CDR1 DFQATT, CDR2 SNEGSKA (reference sequence). CDR3 in DNA: TGCAGTGCCCAGGGTTTGTACTTC. Protein product: CSAQGLYF.

This clone was seen only once. CDR3 loop: CASSPTVTGNYGYTF. CDR3 DNA sequence: TGCGCCAGCAGCCCAACCGTGACAGGGAACTATGGCTACACCTTC. The chain is built from TRBV4-1 and TRBJ1-2, with 7 positions matching TRBD1. CDR1 is MGHRA, CDR2 YSYEKL, per germline. This CDR3 comprises 15 residues. J lost 2 bases, V lost 4 bases, and 7 bases had no gene match.

The V gene is TRBV7-8, the J gene TRBJ1-2; 8 bases map to TRBD1. Germline CDR1 is SGHVS and CDR2 is FQNEAQ. Trimming cost V 1 base and J 8 bases; bases outside gene matches: 6. This CDR3 region has 14 residues. The CDR3 DNA is TGTGCCAGCAGCTTAGTGTACAGGGGGGAGGGCTACACCTTC. Its protein product is CASSLVYRGEGYTF.

This chain links TRBV5-6 with TRBJ1-2; D is perhaps TRBD1 (6 bases). This CDR3 is built from 13 residues. Germline V gene data show CDR1 as SGHDT and CDR2 as YYEEEE. V lost 2 bases and J lost 7, with 12 bases in between. DNA of the CDR3: TGTGCCAGCAGCTTTACAGGGCCCGCTGGCTACACCTTC. It codes for CASSFTGPAGYTF. Full variable domain (rest looked up from reference TRBV5-6 and TRBJ1-2): DAGVTQSPTHLIKTRGQQVTLRCSPKSGHDTVSWYQQALGQGPQFIFQYYEEEERQRGNFPDRFSGHQFPNYSSELNVNALLLGDSALYLCASSFTGPAGYTFGSGTRLTVV.

J is TRBJ1-2 and V is TRBV7-9, with D tentatively TRBD1 (5 bases). The V gene lost 2 bases and the J gene lost 2 bases, with 21 bases spanning the gap. The CDR3 runs to 18 residues. CDR1 and CDR2 from the germline V gene are SEHNR and FQNEAQ (reference sequence). The CDR3 loop is CASSLFGSGAGRNYGYTF. The DNA for the CDR3 is TGTGCCAGCAGCTTATTTGGCTCTGGGGCAGGGCGCAACTATGGCTACACCTTC.